This record covers a single T cell receptor (beta chain). The target of this receptor is not known. Base quality data are lacking; no much larger clone is found one base away. The library was obtained by the immunoSEQ multiplex PCR assay. The clones in this table, taken by TCRdb from immuneACCESS, are in-frame only. Not every clone is retained; where verified, under half of the shortfall comes from an unresolved V gene, and the cause of the rest is unknown. This sample holds tens of thousands of clones; about 92% were observed only once. 2% to 2.5% of the sample is in the top ten clones. These data belong to a study of T cell changes during pregnancy in multiple sclerosis (dated by TCRdb to between 2019 and 2020). Describing the broader study: Changes in the T cell repertoire over the course of pregnancy were examined in this study in women with multiple sclerosis.

The CDR3 covers 13 residues, taking in both the cysteine and the phenylalanine. Just CDR3 DNA is preserved here, 39 bases in frame from base 1. Reading the germline V gene gives CDR1 SGDLS and CDR2 YYNGEE. V is cut by 8 bases and J by 0 bases, and the space between the germline ends is 9 bases. Source: peripheral blood, taken in the second trimester of pregnancy. The receptor's source is a female donor in good health, enrolled as a control in a pregnancy study. The chain is encoded by TRBV9 joined to TRBJ2-1, with the D segment identity uncertain. The encoded CDR3 is CASSLSSYNEQFF. The DNA sequence is given as TGTGCCAGTAGTCTAAGCTCCTACAATGAGCAGTTCTTC.